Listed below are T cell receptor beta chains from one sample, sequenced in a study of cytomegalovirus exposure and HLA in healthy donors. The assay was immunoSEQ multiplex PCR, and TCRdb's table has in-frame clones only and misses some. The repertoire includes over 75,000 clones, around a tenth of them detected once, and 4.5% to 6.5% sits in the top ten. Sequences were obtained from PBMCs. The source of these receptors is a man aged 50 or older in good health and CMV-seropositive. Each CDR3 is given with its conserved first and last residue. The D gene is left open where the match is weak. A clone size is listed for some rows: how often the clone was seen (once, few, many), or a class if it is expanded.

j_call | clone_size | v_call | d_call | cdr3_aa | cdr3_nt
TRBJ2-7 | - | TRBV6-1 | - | CASSEAVGYYEQYF | TGTGCCAGCAGTGAAGCGGTCGGCTACTACGAGCAGTACTTC
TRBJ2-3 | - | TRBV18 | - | CASSPFGRGTDTQYF | TGTGCCAGCTCACCGTTTGGGAGAGGAACAGATACGCAGTATTTT
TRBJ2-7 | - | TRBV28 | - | CASSTRTHFYEQYF | TGTGCCAGCAGTACAAGGACTCATTTCTACGAGCAGTACTTC
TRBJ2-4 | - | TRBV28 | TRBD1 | CASSLEGQKPQYF | TGTGCCAGCAGTTTAGAGGGACAGAAGCCTCAGTACTTC
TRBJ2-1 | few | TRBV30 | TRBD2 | CAWRTGLGYWYEQFF | TGTGCCTGGAGAACGGGACTAGGATACTGGTATGAGCAGTTCTTC
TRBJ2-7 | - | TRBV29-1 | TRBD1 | CSVEQMGQTSYEQYF | TGCAGCGTTGAACAAATGGGACAGACTTCCTACGAGCAGTACTTC
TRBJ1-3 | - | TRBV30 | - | CARDSASGNTIYF | TGTGCCCGAGACAGTGCCTCTGGAAACACCATATATTTT
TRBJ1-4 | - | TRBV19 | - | CASSMGGREEKLFF | TGTGCCAGTAGTATGGGGGGGCGCGAAGAAAAACTGTTTTTT
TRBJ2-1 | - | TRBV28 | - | CASSLRSSYNEQFF | TGTGCCAGCAGTTTGAGGAGCTCCTACAATGAGCAGTTCTTC
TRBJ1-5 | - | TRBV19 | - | CASSIAGRINNQPQHF | TGTGCCAGTAGTATTGCGGGACGGATAAACAATCAGCCCCAGCATTTT
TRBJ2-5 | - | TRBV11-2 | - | CASSIPGGGPIRETQYF | TGTGCCAGCAGTATCCCGGGGGGCGGCCCTATACGAGAGACCCAGTACTTC
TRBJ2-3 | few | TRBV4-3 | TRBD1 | CASSQGWGQGADTQYF | TGCGCCAGCAGCCAAGGGTGGGGACAGGGGGCTGATACGCAGTATTTT
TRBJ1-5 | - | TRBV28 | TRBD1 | CASSLQGSQPQHF | TGTGCCAGCAGCCTACAGGGGTCACAGCCCCAGCATTTT
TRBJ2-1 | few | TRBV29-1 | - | CSSLRDRAYNEQFF | TGCAGCTCCCTCAGGGATAGGGCCTACAATGAGCAGTTCTTC
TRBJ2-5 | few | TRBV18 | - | CASSLQSETQYF | TGTGCCAGCTCACTACAGTCAGAGACCCAGTACTTC
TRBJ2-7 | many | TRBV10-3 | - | CAIRIQGSYEQYF | TGTGCCATCAGAATCCAGGGATCCTACGAGCAGTACTTC
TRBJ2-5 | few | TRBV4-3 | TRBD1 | CASSRGRQGETQYF | TGCGCCAGCAGCCGAGGCAGACAGGGAGAGACCCAGTACTTC
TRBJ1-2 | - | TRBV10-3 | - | CAISESAGNYGYTF | TGTGCCATCAGTGAGTCGGCAGGCAACTATGGCTACACCTTC
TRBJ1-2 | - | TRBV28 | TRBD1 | CASSFSGQGNYGYTF | TGTGCCAGCAGTTTCTCGGGACAGGGTAACTATGGCTACACCTTC
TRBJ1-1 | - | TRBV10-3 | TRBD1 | CAIRPTGDNTEAFF | TGTGCCATCAGGCCGACAGGGGATAACACTGAAGCTTTCTTT
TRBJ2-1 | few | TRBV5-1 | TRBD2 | CASSTSGSSYNEQFF | TGCGCCAGCAGCACTAGCGGGAGCTCCTACAATGAGCAGTTCTTC
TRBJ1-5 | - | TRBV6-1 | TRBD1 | CASRDGQGNNQPQHF | TGTGCCAGCAGGGACGGACAGGGGAACAATCAGCCCCAGCATTTT
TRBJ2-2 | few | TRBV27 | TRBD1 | CASSFRTGQTNTGELFF | TGTGCCAGCAGTTTCAGGACAGGACAAACGAACACCGGGGAGCTGTTTTTT